These 9 T cell receptor beta chains were sequenced from one sample in a study of CD8+ T cells in alopecia areata. Stated treatment: oral pan-JAK inhibitor, 5-10 mg twice daily. Following extraction, RNA underwent reverse transcription to cDNA, which served as the sequencing template. Generated by immunoSEQ multiplex PCR, the TCRdb table keeps only in-frame clones and is missing some. Here the sample spans about 180,000 clones, approximately 59% being singletons. The sample consisted of CD4+ T cells sorted from blood, taken at roughly week 58, from a patient treated with tofacitinib. The source of these receptors is a human donor with alopecia areata.

This clone was counted a few times. This rearrangement joins TRBV30 to TRBJ2-7; 11 nucleotides agree with TRBD2. Germline V gene sequence: CDR1 GTSNPN, CDR2 SVGIG (reference sequence). V was pared by 3 bases and J by 4 bases, with 8 bases of the junction left unmatched. This CDR3 has 15 amino acids. The CDR3: CAWREIAGGRYEQYF. The CDR3 nucleotides read TGTGCCTGGAGGGAGATAGCGGGGGGGCGTTACGAGCAGTACTTC.

The chain recombines TRBV5-6 with TRBJ2-7, with unresolved D. The CDR3 consists of 13 residues. V was cut by 3 bases and J by 2 bases, with 9 bases left in between. Germline CDR1 is SGHDT and CDR2 is YYEEEE. Here the CDR3 DNA reads TGTGCCAGCAGCTCCCGCCACACCTACGAGCAGTACTTC. It yields the protein CASSSRHTYEQYF.

V is TRBV2 and J is TRBJ2-3; D is possibly TRBD1 (6 bases). The CDR3 has 13 amino acids. Looked up from germline, CDR1 is SNHLY and CDR2 is FYNNEI. V was pared by 8 bases and J by 2 bases, with 11 bases between. In DNA, the CDR3 is TGTGCCAGCCAGCCAGGGGACACAGATACGCAGTATTTT. It encodes CASQPGDTDTQYF.

The J gene is TRBJ1-5, the V gene TRBV6-6, with D possibly TRBD1 on 5 matching bases. This CDR3 is 15 amino acids long. CDR1 is MNHNY and CDR2 is SVGAGI in the germline V gene (reference sequence). Trimming removed 5 bases from V and 4 bases from J, with 15 bases in between. This chain's CDR3 is CASSRPGRANQPQHF. The CDR3 DNA is TGTGCCAGCAGTCGCCCGGGACGGGCAAATCAGCCCCAGCATTTT.

V gene TRBV5-1 combines with J gene TRBJ2-7, with TRBD2 identical over 10 bases. This CDR3 comprises 14 residues. Per germline, CDR1 SGHRS and CDR2 YFSETQ. Germline trimming cut 4 bases from V and 4 bases from J; bases unmatched to any gene: 5. As DNA, the CDR3 is TGCGCCAGCAGCGCCGGGACTAGCGTGTACGAGCAGTACTTC. Amino acids: CASSAGTSVYEQYF.

The V call is TRBV5-1, the J call TRBJ2-1; tentatively, D is TRBD1 (7 bases). CDR1 and CDR2 (germline): SGHRS, YFSETQ. The CDR3 runs to 16 residues. Trimming cost V 0 bases and J 9 bases, with 19 bases left between them. The CDR3 nucleotides are TGCGCCAGCAGCTTGGCAGGGGACAGTCGGGGAGGTGAGCAGTTCTTC. Translation gives CASSLAGDSRGGEQFF.

V and J are TRBV5-6 and TRBJ1-6; TRBD1 agrees at 7 bases. J gave up 7 bases and V 4 bases, and 8 bases lay outside the gene matches. The CDR3 sequence is 15 residues long. Germline V gene data show CDR1 as SGHDT and CDR2 as YYEEEE. CDR3 coding DNA: TGTGCCAGCAGCGCCGTGAGGGGGCCAAATTCACCCCTCCACTTT. It translates to CASSAVRGPNSPLHF.

A word on this clone: Relative to the germline gene, one junction end is altered; a read error may explain this. The chain links TRBV10-3 to TRBJ2-3; D uncertain. Germline CDR1 and CDR2: ENHRY and SYGVKD. The CDR3 loop spans 11 amino acids. The CDR3 loop reads CAISETETQYF. The DNA for the CDR3 is TGTGCCATCAGTGAGACAGAGACGCAGTATTTT.

This clone occurred once. The chain employs TRBV30 and TRBJ2-7; TRBD1 agrees at 9 bases. This CDR3 is 12 amino acids long. Germline-derived CDR1 and CDR2 are GTSNPN and SVGIG (reference sequence). This chain's CDR3 is CAWSWDRDRVYV. Here the CDR3 DNA reads TGTGCCTGGAGTTGGGACCGGGACAGGGTTTATGTC.